This paragraph covers one TCR beta chain sequence. These data originate in a study of T cells expressing NK-cell markers. Making the TCR beta cDNA relied on 5'RACE template switching with UMIs. TCRdb derives one entry per CDR3 protein from the 5' RACE reads, leaving out DNA. The sample data list 500,000 to 700,000 distinct CDR3 sequences. Germline loops: CDR1 SGHAT, CDR2 FQDESV (reference sequence). This CDR3 comprises 18 residues. The receptor was isolated from a man in his late teens or twenties in good health. Material: blood T cells: a sorted CD56 or NKG2C T cell subset, CD4+ or CD8+ T cells, or bulk PBMC T cells (not recorded which). The chain recombines TRBV11-1 with TRBJ2-1; the TCRdb call, TRBD2, lacks DNA for checking. CDR3: CASSLSVAGDLTYNEQFF.